This T cell receptor beta chain is from a study of patients and donors after allogeneic stem cell transplantation. In this sample, this clonotype turned up a few times. Using its own MiXCR run on the RT-PCR reads, TCRdb lists one record per CDR3 protein. The sample gives some 880,000 distinct CDR3 sequences, 18% of which show up once; around 5.5% is in the top ten. V lost 6 bases and J 7 bases, leaving 15 bases between the germline ends. There are 13 residues in the CDR3. Looked up from germline, CDR1 is SNHLY and CDR2 is FYNNEI. This TCR derives from a human donor who was either an allogeneic HSCT recipient or a stem cell or donor lymphocyte infusion donor (not recorded which). It is not recorded whose cells these are; they may come from a transplant donor. Source material: blood, either unsorted or a sorted T cell fraction (not recorded which). The V and J genes are TRBV2 and TRBJ2-5; D possibly uses TRBD1 or TRBD2 (5 bases each). CDR3 in DNA: TGTGCCAGCAGGGGGGAGAGAGGAGGGACCCAGTACTTC. It encodes CASRGERGGTQYF.